This T cell receptor (beta chain) was captured in a study of CD8 T cells in Susac syndrome. In the case of this clonotype: Its antigen remains unidentified.

Study-wide results and limits: The peak of CD8+ clonal expansion in Susac was seen in TEMRA cells and active patients.

The CDR3 runs to 14 residues. V lost 6 bases to trimming and J lost 5 bases, with 16 bases between them. RNA amounts of about 0.5 to 1 ug underwent reverse transcription with random hexamers. Multiplex immunoSEQ PCR targeted 54 Vbeta and 13 Jbeta TCR beta segments. Using its own MiXCR run on the immunoSEQ multiplex PCR reads, TCRdb lists one record per CDR3 protein. This sample has about 130,000 distinct CDR3 sequences; approximately 95% occur once, and the top ten carry about 0.18%. The chain is built from TRBV12-3 or TRBV12-4 and TRBJ1-1; maybe TRBD1 (5 bases). This TCR came from a human donor with Susac syndrome. Material for sequencing was CD8+ T cells from PBMCs. DNA for the CDR3: TGTGCCAGCAGCCCCAAGGGAGGGGTTACTGAAGCTTTCTTT. This codes for CASSPKGGVTEAFF.